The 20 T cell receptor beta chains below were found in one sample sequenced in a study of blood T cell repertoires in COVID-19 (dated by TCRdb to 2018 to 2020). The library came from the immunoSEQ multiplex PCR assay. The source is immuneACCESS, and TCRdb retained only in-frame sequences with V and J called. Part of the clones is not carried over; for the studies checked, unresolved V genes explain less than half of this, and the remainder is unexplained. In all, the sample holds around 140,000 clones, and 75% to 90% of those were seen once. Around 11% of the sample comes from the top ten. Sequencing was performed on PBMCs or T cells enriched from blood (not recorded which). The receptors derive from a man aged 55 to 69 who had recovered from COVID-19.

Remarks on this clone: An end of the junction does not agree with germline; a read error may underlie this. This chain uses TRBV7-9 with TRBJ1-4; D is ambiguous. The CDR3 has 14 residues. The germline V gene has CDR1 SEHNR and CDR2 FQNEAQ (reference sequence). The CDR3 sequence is CASSLVEENGKLFF. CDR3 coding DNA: TGTGCCAGCAGCTTAGTGGAGGAAAATGGAAAACTGTTTTTT.

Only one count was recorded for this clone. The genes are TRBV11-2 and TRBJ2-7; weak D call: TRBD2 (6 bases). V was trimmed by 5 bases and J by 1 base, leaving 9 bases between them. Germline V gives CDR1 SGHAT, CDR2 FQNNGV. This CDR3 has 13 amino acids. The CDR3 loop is CASSRLGSYEQYF. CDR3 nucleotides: TGTGCCAGCAGCCGACTAGGTTCCTACGAGCAGTACTTC. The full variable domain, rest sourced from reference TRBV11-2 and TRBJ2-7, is EAGVAQSPRYKIIEKRQSVAFWCNPISGHATLYWYQQILGQGPKLLIQFQNNGVVDDSQLPKDRFSAERLKGVDSTLKIQPAKLEDSAVYLCASSRLGSYEQYFGPGTRLTVT.

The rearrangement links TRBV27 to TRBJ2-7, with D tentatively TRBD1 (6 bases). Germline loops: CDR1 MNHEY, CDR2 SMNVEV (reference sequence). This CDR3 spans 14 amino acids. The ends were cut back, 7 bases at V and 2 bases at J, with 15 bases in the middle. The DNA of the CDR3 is TGTGCCAGCACCCCGTCGGACAGACCCTACGAGCAGTACTTC. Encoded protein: CASTPSDRPYEQYF.

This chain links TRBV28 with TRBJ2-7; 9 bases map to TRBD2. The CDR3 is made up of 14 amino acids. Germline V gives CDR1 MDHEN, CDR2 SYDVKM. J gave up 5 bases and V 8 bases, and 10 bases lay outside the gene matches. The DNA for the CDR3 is TGTGCCAGCGAGATAAGCGGGAGGAACCACGAGCAGTACTTC. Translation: CASEISGRNHEQYF.

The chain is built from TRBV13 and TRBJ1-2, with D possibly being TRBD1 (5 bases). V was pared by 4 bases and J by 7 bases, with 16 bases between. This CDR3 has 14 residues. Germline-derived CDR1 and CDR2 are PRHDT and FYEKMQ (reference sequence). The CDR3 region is CASSSRDSLGGYTF. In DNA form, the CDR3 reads TGTGCCAGCAGCTCCCGGGACTCCTTGGGTGGCTACACCTTC. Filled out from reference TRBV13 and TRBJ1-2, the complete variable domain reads AAGVIQSPRHLIKEKRETATLKCYPIPRHDTVYWYQQGPGQDPQFLISFYEKMQSDKGSIPDRFSAQQFSDYHSELNMSSLELGDSALYFCASSSRDSLGGYTFGSGTRLTVV.

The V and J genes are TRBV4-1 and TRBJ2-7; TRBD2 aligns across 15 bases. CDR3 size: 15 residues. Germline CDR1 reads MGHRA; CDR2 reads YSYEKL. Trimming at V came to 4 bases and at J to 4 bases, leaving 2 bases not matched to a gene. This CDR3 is CASSRGTSGGYEQYF. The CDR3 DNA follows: TGCGCCAGCAGCCGAGGGACTAGCGGGGGGTACGAGCAGTACTTC.

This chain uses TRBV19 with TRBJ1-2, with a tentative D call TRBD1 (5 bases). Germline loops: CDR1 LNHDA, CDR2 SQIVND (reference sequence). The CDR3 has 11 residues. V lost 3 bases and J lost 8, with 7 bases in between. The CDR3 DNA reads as TGTGCCAGTAGTATTGGACAAGGCTACACCTTC. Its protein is CASSIGQGYTF.

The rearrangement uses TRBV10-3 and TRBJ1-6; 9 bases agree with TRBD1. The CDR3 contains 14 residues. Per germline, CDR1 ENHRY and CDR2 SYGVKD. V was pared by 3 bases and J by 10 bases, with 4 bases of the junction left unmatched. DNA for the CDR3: TGTGCCATCAGTGAACAGGGGGCGAAATCACCCCTCCACTTT. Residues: CAISEQGAKSPLHF.

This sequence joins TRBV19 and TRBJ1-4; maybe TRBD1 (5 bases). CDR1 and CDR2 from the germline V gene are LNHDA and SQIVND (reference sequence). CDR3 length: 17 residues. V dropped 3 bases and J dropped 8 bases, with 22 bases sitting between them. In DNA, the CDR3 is TGTGCCAGTAGTATGGGGCGTGGTCCATCAAAGAGGGAAAAACTGTTTTTT. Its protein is CASSMGRGPSKREKLFF.

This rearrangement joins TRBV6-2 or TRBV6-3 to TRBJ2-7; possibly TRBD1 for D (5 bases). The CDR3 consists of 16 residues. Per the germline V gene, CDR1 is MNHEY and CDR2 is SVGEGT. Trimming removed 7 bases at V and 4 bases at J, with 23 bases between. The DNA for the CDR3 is TGTGCCAGCACCTACTCCTGGACAACCGGCGGATACGAGCAGTACTTC. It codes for CASTYSWTTGGYEQYF.

DNA of the CDR3: TGTGCCAGCAGCTTTGGAGTCAGATATAATGAAAAACTGTTTTTT. This gives the protein CASSFGVRYNEKLFF. The chain uses TRBV7-9 and TRBJ1-4; D is unclear. V lost 3 bases, J lost 4 bases, and 12 bases lay in between. The CDR3 sequence is 15 residues long. Germline V gene lookup returns CDR1 SEHNR and CDR2 FQNEAQ (reference sequence).

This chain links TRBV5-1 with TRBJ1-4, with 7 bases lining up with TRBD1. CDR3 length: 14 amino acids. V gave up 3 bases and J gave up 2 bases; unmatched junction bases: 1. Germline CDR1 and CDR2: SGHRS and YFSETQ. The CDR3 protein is CASSSTGTNEKLFF. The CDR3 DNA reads TGCGCCAGCAGCTCGACAGGGACTAATGAAAAACTGTTTTTT.

CDR3 nucleotide sequence: TGCGCCAGCAGTGAGGGTCGGGGAAGACAAGAGACCCAGTACTTC. Its translation is CASSEGRGRQETQYF. The chain uses TRBV10-2 and TRBJ2-5, with D possibly being TRBD2 (5 bases). The V and J ends lost 2 bases and 2 bases respectively, with 12 bases between them. CDR1 is WSHSY, CDR2 SAAADI, per germline. CDR3 size: 15 residues.

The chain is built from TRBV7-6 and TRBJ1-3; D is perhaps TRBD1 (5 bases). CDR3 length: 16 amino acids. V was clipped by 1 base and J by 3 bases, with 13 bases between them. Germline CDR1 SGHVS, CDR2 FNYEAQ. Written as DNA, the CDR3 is TGTGCCAGCAGCTTAGTCCAGGGAATTGGTGGAAACACCATATATTTT. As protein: CASSLVQGIGGNTIYF. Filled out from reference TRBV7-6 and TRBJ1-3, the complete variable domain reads GAGVSQSPRYKVTKRGQDVALRCDPISGHVSLYWYRQALGQGPEFLTYFNYEAQQDKSGLPNDRFSAERPEGSISTLTIQRTEQRDSAMYRCASSLVQGIGGNTIYFGEGSWLTVV.

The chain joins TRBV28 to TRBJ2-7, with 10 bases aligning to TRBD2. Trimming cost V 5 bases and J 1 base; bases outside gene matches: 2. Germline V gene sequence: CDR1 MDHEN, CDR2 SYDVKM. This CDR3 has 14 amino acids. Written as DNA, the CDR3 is TGTGCCAGCAGTCCTAGCGGGGGATCCTACGAGCAGTACTTC. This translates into CASSPSGGSYEQYF.

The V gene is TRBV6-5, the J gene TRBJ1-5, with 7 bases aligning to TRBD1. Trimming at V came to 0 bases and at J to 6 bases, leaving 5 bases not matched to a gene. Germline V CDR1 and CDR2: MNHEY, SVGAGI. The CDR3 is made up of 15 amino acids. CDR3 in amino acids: CASSYSSGGGQPQHF. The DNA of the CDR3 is TGTGCCAGCAGTTACTCCTCAGGGGGTGGTCAGCCCCAGCATTTT.

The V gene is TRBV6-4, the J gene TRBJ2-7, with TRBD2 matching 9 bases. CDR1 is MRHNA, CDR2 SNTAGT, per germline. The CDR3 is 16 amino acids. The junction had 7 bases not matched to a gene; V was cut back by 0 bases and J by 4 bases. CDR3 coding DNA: TGTGCCAGCAGTGACTCCCCTAGCGGGGATCGATACGAGCAGTACTTC. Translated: CASSDSPSGDRYEQYF.

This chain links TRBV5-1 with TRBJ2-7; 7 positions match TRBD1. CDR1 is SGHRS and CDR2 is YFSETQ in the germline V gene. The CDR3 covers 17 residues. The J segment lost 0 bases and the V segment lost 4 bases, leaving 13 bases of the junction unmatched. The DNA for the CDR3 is TGCGCCAGCAGCCTACCCTGGACAGGTACTTCCTCCTACGAGCAGTACTTC. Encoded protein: CASSLPWTGTSSYEQYF.

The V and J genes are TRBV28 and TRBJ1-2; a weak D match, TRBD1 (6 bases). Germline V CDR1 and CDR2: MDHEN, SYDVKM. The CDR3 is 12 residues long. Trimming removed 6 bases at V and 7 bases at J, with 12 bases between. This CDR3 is CASSRQVVGYTF. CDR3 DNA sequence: TGTGCCAGCAGCCGACAGGTCGTTGGCTACACCTTC.

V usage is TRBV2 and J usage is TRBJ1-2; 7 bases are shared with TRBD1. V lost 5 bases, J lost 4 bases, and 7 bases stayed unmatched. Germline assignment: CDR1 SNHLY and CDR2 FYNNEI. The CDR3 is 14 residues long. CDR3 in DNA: TGTGCCAGCAGTCCCACAGGGGCGGGCTATGGCTACACCTTC. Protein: CASSPTGAGYGYTF.